These 6 T cell receptor beta chains came from one sample sequenced in a study of blood T cell repertoires in COVID-19. Using immunoSEQ multiplex PCR, the repertoire was profiled, and TCRdb retains in-frame clones only, with some absent. The data contain about 220,000 clones, 82% of them singletons. The sample taken for sequencing was peripheral blood. The receptors shown here come from a woman aged 70-85 years with acute or convalescent COVID-19.

This clone came up a few times. The rearrangement joins TRBV30 to TRBJ1-1, with 7 positions matching TRBD1. The CDR3 is 11 amino acids. Germline V gene sequence: CDR1 GTSNPN, CDR2 SVGIG (reference sequence). J was trimmed by 5 bases and V by 4 bases; bases with no gene match: 1. CDR3 in amino acids: CAWNRGTEAFF. CDR3 sequence (DNA): TGTGCCTGGAACAGGGGAACTGAAGCTTTCTTT.

The rearrangement links TRBV28 to TRBJ2-5, with D possibly being TRBD1 (8 bases). The CDR3 has 14 residues. The V end lost 4 bases, the J end lost 5 bases, and 14 bases lay between the germline ends. Germline CDR1 reads MDHEN; CDR2 reads SYDVKM. This CDR3 is CASSSQGEGETQYF. The DNA of the CDR3 is TGTGCCAGCAGTTCACAGGGGGAGGGGGAGACCCAGTACTTC. Supplemented by reference TRBV28 and TRBJ2-5, the full variable domain reads DVKVTQSSRYLVKRTGEKVFLECVQDMDHENMFWYRQDPGLGLRLIYFSYDVKMKEKGDIPEGYSVSREKKERFSLILESASTNQTSMYLCASSSQGEGETQYFGPGTRLLVL.

This clone was seen ten or more times. The chain is built from TRBV27 and TRBJ2-1, with D possibly TRBD1 on 6 matching bases. CDR3 size: 16 residues. Germline V gene data show CDR1 as MNHEY and CDR2 as SMNVEV (reference sequence). V was clipped by 2 bases and J by 4 bases, with 15 bases between them. The CDR3 DNA sequence: TGTGCCAGCAGTTTAAGTCAGGGGAGCCTTTACAATGAGCAGTTCTTC. This codes for CASSLSQGSLYNEQFF.

V usage is TRBV30 and J usage is TRBJ2-2; tentative D call: TRBD2 (5 bases). CDR3 size: 16 residues. The V end was cut by 1 base, the J end by 1 base, with 13 bases between. CDR1 is GTSNPN and CDR2 is SVGIG in the germline V gene (reference sequence). The CDR3, as DNA: TGTGCCTGGAGTGGACGGACGGGGTTGAACACCGGGGAGCTGTTTTTT. It encodes CAWSGRTGLNTGELFF.

V gene TRBV6-5 combines with J gene TRBJ2-7; D perhaps matches TRBD2 (5 bases). V lost 7 bases to trimming and J lost 7 bases, with 20 bases between them. CDR1 is MNHEY, CDR2 SVGAGI, per germline. There are 14 residues in the CDR3. CDR3 protein: CASTYRAQPGEQYF. CDR3 sequence (DNA): TGTGCCAGCACTTATCGGGCGCAGCCGGGGGAGCAGTACTTC.

This chain links TRBV24-1 with TRBJ2-7, with TRBD1 as a possible D gene (5 bases). CDR3 length: 16 residues. Germline-derived CDR1 and CDR2 are KGHDR and SFDVKD. V was trimmed by 4 bases and J by 2 bases, leaving 17 bases between them. The CDR3 is CATSDSPPTETYEQYF. CDR3 DNA: TGTGCCACCAGTGACTCGCCTCCGACAGAGACCTACGAGCAGTACTTC.